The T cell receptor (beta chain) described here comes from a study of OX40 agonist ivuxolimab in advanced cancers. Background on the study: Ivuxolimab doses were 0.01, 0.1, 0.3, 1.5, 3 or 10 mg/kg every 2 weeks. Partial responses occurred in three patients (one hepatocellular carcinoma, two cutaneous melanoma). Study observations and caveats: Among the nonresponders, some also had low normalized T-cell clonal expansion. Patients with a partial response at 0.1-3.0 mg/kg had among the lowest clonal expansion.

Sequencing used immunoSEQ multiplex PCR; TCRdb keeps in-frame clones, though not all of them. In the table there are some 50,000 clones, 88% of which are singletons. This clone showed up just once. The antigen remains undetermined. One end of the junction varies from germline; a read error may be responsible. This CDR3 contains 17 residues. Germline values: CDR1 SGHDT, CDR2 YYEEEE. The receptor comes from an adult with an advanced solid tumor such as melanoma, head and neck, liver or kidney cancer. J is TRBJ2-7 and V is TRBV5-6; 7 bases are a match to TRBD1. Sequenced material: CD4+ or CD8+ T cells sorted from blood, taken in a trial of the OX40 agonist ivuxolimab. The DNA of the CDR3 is TGTGCCAGCAGCCCTTTCGGGTCGGGACAGAAGACCTACGAGCAGTGCTTC. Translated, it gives CASSPFGSGQKTYEQCF. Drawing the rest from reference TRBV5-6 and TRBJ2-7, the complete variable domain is DAGVTQSPTHLIKTRGQQVTLRCSPKSGHDTVSWYQQALGQGPQFIFQYYEEEERQRGNFPDRFSGHQFPNYSSELNVNALLLGDSALYLCASSPFGSGQKTYEQCFGPGTRLTVT.